This record looks at one T cell receptor (beta chain) sequence and its context. No antigen is known for it. The data were produced by immunoSEQ multiplex PCR, yet TCRdb's version contains in-frame clones alone and is incomplete. Among around 18,000 clones listed, roughly 72% were seen once. The data stem from a study of T cells in narcolepsy. The CDR3 is made up of 11 amino acids. Germline V gene lookup returns CDR1 LNHDA and CDR2 SQIVND (reference sequence). The study's findings and limits: Autoreactive HCRT-specific and TRIB2-specific clonotypes were marked in same-patient CSF-versus-blood CD4+ comparisons.

The chain carries TRBV19 and TRBJ2-5; D uncertain. The J call may be mistaken, given a closer DNA end match to TRBJ2-7. The clonotype was recovered from a human donor with narcolepsy. The sequencing sample was made of CD45RA- memory CD8+ T cells from PBMCs. CDR3 sequence: CASSNSYEQYF. The CDR3 DNA is TGTGCCAGTAGTAACAGCTACGAGCAGTACTTC.